This T cell receptor (beta chain) was identified during a study of blood T cell repertoires in COVID-19 (dated by TCRdb to 2018 to 2021). With regard to the full study: Samples covering the acute and convalescent phases of COVID-19 were provided by collaborators in the United States, Italy and Spain. The repertoires were released in a freely available public database intended as a resource for research on the immune response to SARS-CoV-2. Samples came from the ongoing ImmuneRACE study (first 160 participants) plus 1,254 subjects from 6 global collaborators. A de-identified subject ID, COVID-19 status, age in years and sex were almost always included in the sample metadata. Where HLA class I and class II types were available, the types were taken from metadata supplied by the sample provider, not from assay-based typing. The prospective study material was composed of cDNA or gDNA derived from T cells, B-cell-depleted T cells, or PBMCs. Deeply sampled blood TCRbeta repertoires from subjects exposed to, actively infected with, or recovered from COVID-19 were included in the dataset. Study-wide conclusions, independent of this receptor: Clinical and demographic metadata were provided uncurated, with the amount varying by source and participant.

Participants in the prospective study were aged roughly 18 to 95 years, lived in some 24 United States geographic areas, and enrolled through a virtual design. Cohort assignment in the prospective study relied on participant-reported clinical history from a screening survey and a study questionnaire. For ImmuneRACE Cohort 3, a participant was defined as recovered based on two consecutive negative NP/OP PCR tests, clearance by a healthcare professional, or resolution of symptoms. In the prospective study, whole blood, serum and a nasopharyngeal or oropharyngeal swab were collected from each participant by mobile phlebotomists. Prospective study participants could optionally give additional blood draws and questionnaires over an approximately two-month period. Blood samples from the prospective study were shipped frozen or at room temperature prior to DNA extraction. TCRbeta CDR3 regions were amplified from genomic DNA using the immunoSEQ Assay, a bias-controlled multiplex PCR. Per the source publication's procedure: Within the assay, amplification of reference gene primers was used to estimate how many nucleated cells each sample contained. To quantify the absolute abundance of each unique TCRbeta CDR3 rearrangement, sequence reads were collapsed and filtered. For each sample, productive Simpson clonality was calculated as the square root of Simpson's diversity index over productive rearrangements. The immuneACCESS repertoire file appears here via TCRdb, limited to in-frame rearrangements. These files lack a portion of the clones; in checked studies, under half of the deficit traces to unresolved V genes, and the cause of the others is not known. From that table come the V and J calls and clone size; the DNA was used to work out D and trimming. This sample comprises under 500,000 clones, more than 80% of them detected only once. The ten largest clones add up to 1% to 1.3% of the sample.

On this clone: It has no known antigen specificity. The input lacks base qualities; no much larger clone sits a single base away.

The germline V gene encodes CDR1 SGDLS and CDR2 YYNGEE. Ends trimmed: V by 0 bases, J by 3 bases; bases unmatched to a gene: 2. The CDR3 covers 15 residues, taking in both the cysteine and the phenylalanine. Only CDR3 DNA is held: 45 bases, read in frame from base 1. This receptor was obtained from a man aged 25 to 40 who had recovered from COVID-19. Here the chain combines TRBV9 and TRBJ1-3, and TRBD1 aligns with 8 junction nucleotides. The sequenced sample was PBMCs or T cells enriched from blood (not recorded which). The sequenced DNA: TGTGCCAGCAGCGTAGACAGGGGGTATGGAAACACCATATATTTT. This codes for CASSVDRGYGNTIYF.